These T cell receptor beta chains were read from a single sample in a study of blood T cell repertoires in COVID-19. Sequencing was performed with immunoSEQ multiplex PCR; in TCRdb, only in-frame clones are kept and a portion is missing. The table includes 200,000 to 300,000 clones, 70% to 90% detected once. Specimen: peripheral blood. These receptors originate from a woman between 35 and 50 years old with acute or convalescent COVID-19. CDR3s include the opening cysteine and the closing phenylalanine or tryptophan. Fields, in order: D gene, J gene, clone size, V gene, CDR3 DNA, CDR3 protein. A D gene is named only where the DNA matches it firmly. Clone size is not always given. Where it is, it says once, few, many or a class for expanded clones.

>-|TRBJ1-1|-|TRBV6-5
TGTGCCAGCAGTTACCATACAGGGTGGGGAACTGAAGCTTTCTTT
CASSYHTGWGTEAFF
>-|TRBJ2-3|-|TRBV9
TGTGCCAGCAGCGTAGATGCAGGGTGGGATACGCAGTATTTT
CASSVDAGWDTQYF
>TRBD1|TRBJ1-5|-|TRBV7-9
TGTGCCAGCAGCTTGGGACAGAGCAATCAGCCCCAGCATTTT
CASSLGQSNQPQHF
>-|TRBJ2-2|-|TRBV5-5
TGTGCCAGCAGCTTCTCGGGGGAGCTGTTTTTT
CASSFSGELFF
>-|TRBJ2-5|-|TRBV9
TGTGCCAGCGGGGTGGAGGAATCGAGCCAGTACTTC
CASGVEESSQYF
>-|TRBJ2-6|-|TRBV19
TGTGCCAGTAAGGAGGGAGCTGGGGCCAACGTCCTGACTTTC
CASKEGAGANVLTF
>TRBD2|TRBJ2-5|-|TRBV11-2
TGTGCCAGCAGCTCCGGGGGGGGCCCGGCGGAGACCCAGTACTTC
CASSSGGGPAETQYF
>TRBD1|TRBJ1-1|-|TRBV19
TGTGCCAGTAGTATGGACAGGAGGGGAGCTTTCTTT
CASSMDRRGAFF
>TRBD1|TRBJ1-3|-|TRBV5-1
TGCGCCAGCAGCTCACGGACAGGGGGGAGAAACACCATATATTTT
CASSSRTGGRNTIYF
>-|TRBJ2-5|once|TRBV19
TGTGCCAGTAGTAGAGGCGGATCGGAGACCCAGTACTTC
CASSRGGSETQYF
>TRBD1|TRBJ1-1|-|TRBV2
TGTGCCAGCAGTGAAGCGGGGGACAGGGAGGTTTTGAACACTGAAGCTTTCTTT
CASSEAGDREVLNTEAFF
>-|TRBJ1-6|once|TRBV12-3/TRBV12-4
TGTGCCAGCAGTTTAACATCATATTCACCCCTCCACTTT
CASSLTSYSPLHF
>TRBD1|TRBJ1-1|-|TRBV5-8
TGTGCCAGCAGCTTGGGGGGGACAGGGGTCGCTTTCTTT
CASSLGGTGVAFF
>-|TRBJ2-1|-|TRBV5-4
TGTGCCAGCAGCTTTGACTATTCCTCCTACAATGAGCAGTTCTTC
CASSFDYSSYNEQFF
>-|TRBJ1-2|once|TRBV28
TGTGCCAGCAGCTCCGCGGGGAATAACTATGGCTACACCTTC
CASSSAGNNYGYTF
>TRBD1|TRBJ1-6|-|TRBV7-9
TGTGCCAGCAGCTTAGGAGGACAGGACAGCTCCTATAATTCACCCCTCCACTTT
CASSLGGQDSSYNSPLHF
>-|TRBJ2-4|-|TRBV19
TGTGCCAGTAGCGGGGAATTTGCCAAAAACATTCAGTACTTC
CASSGEFAKNIQYF
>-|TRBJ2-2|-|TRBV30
TGTGCCTGGATGCCCCGAGGGTTATATTGGACCGGGGAGCTGTTTTTT
CAWMPRGLYWTGELFF
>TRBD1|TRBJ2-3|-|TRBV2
TGTGCCAGCAGGCCAGGGGGCCAGGATACGCAGTATTTT
CASRPGGQDTQYF
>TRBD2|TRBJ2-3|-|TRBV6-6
TGTGCCAGCAGTCTGACTAGCGGGGGGGTGGATACGCAGTATTTT
CASSLTSGGVDTQYF